Listed below are T cell receptor beta chains from one sample, sequenced in a study of cytomegalovirus exposure and HLA in healthy donors. Generated by immunoSEQ multiplex PCR, the TCRdb table keeps only in-frame clones and is missing some. The table includes 150,000 to 170,000 clones, around 74% detected once. Material for sequencing was PBMCs. Receptors originate from a young man in good health and CMV-seronegative. The CDR3 runs from the conserved cysteine through the conserved F or W. Each record gives: CDR3 protein, CDR3 DNA, V gene, clone size, D gene, J gene. The D gene is left open where the match is weak. Expanded clones get a size class; other rows say once, few or many, or leave the size out.

CASSESSNYEQYF,TGCGCCAGCAGTGAGTCGAGTAACTACGAGCAGTACTTC,TRBV10-1,.,.,TRBJ2-7
CASSPRDRGLAFF,TGTGCCAGCAGCCCCCGGGACAGGGGGTTGGCTTTCTTT,TRBV7-2,.,TRBD1,TRBJ1-1
CASSLPPGVDTQYF,TGTGCCAGCAGCCTACCACCAGGGGTCGATACGCAGTATTTT,TRBV27,.,.,TRBJ2-3
CAVAGGDEQYF,TGTGCCGTCGCCGGGGGGGACGAGCAGTACTTC,TRBV10-3,few,TRBD2,TRBJ2-7
CASSPSEGARETQYF,TGTGCCAGCTCACCATCAGAGGGGGCTAGGGAGACCCAGTACTTC,TRBV18,.,TRBD1,TRBJ2-5
CASSYSGKGGTGYTF,TGTGCCAGCAGTTACTCTGGGAAGGGGGGGACGGGCTACACCTTC,TRBV6-5,few,.,TRBJ1-2
CASSPPWAAGALGQYF,TGTGCCAGCAGCCCACCCTGGGCAGCGGGAGCCCTTGGGCAGTACTTC,TRBV7-2,few,TRBD2,TRBJ2-7
CASSGWGGGDYEQYF,TGTGCCAGCAGCGGGTGGGGGGGTGGAGACTACGAGCAGTACTTC,TRBV7-9,.,TRBD2,TRBJ2-7
CASGYYSGVETQYF,TGCGCCAGCGGTTATTATTCGGGAGTCGAGACCCAGTACTTC,TRBV5-1,.,.,TRBJ2-5
CASSEFGAEPYEQYF,TGTGCCAGCAGTGAATTCGGAGCGGAGCCCTACGAGCAGTACTTC,TRBV6-1,.,.,TRBJ2-7
CATGAGAFLVYNEQFF,TGTGCTACGGGCGCGGGAGCCTTCCTTGTCTACAATGAGCAGTTCTTC,TRBV12-5,once,TRBD2,TRBJ2-1
CASSDAPSSGELFF,TGCGCCAGCAGTGACGCCCCTAGCTCCGGGGAGCTGTTTTTT,TRBV10-1,.,.,TRBJ2-2
CASSQRRLAGADTQYF,TGCGCCAGCAGCCAACGGCGACTAGCAGGAGCGGATACGCAGTATTTT,TRBV4-3,.,TRBD2,TRBJ2-3
CATSRAGGSGRGNEQFF,TGTGCCACCAGCAGAGCCGGAGGGAGCGGGCGAGGGAATGAGCAGTTCTTC,TRBV15,.,.,TRBJ2-1
CASSSKDSPNQPQHF,TGTGCCAGCAGCTCCAAAGACAGCCCCAATCAGCCCCAGCATTTT,TRBV13,.,.,TRBJ1-5
CASSLSGSAYEQYF,TGTGCCAGCAGTTTAAGTGGGAGCGCCTACGAGCAGTACTTC,TRBV27,.,.,TRBJ2-7
CASSLEGWTNTEAFF,TGCGCCAGCAGCTTGGAGGGGTGGACGAACACTGAAGCTTTCTTT,TRBV5-1,.,.,TRBJ1-1
CASSLDFASGTDTQYF,TGTGCCAGCAGCTTAGATTTTGCTAGCGGAACAGATACGCAGTATTTT,TRBV7-9,.,TRBD2,TRBJ2-3
CASSPTGDYNEQFF,TGTGCCAGCAGTCCGACAGGGGACTACAATGAGCAGTTCTTC,TRBV6-1,few,TRBD1,TRBJ2-1
CASSPEASYSYNEQFF,TGTGCCAGCAGCCCTGAGGCCTCATACTCCTACAATGAGCAGTTCTTC,TRBV5-4,few,.,TRBJ2-1
CASSFQAGGPYNEQFF,TGTGCCAGCAGCTTCCAAGCGGGAGGGCCTTACAATGAGCAGTTCTTC,TRBV5-4,.,TRBD2,TRBJ2-1
CAISEILAGDRTDTQYF,TGTGCCATCAGTGAAATCCTAGCGGGAGATAGGACAGATACGCAGTATTTT,TRBV10-3,.,TRBD2,TRBJ2-3
CASSLSREGYEQYF,TGTGCCAGCTCACTCTCCCGGGAGGGTTACGAGCAGTACTTC,TRBV18,.,TRBD2,TRBJ2-7
CAWRPRAGTEAFF,TGTGCCTGGAGACCGCGGGCAGGCACTGAAGCTTTCTTT,TRBV30,few,.,TRBJ1-1
CASSPGTGLPYEQYF,TGTGCCAGCAGCCCCGGGACAGGGCTCCCTTACGAGCAGTACTTC,TRBV11-3,few,TRBD1,TRBJ2-7
CASSEGSTIYEQYF,TGTGCCAGCAGTGAAGGCTCGACTATTTACGAGCAGTACTTC,TRBV6-1,few,.,TRBJ2-7
CASTQTPGVTEAFF,TGTGCCAGCACTCAGACCCCGGGAGTCACTGAAGCTTTCTTT,TRBV25-1,.,.,TRBJ1-1
CASSSRIRRGGNTIYF,TGTGCCAGCAGTTCCCGAATCAGGAGAGGGGGAAACACCATATATTTT,TRBV27,.,.,TRBJ1-3
CASSQETARGIANIQYF,TGCGCCAGCAGCCAAGAGACGGCCAGGGGAATTGCAAACATTCAGTACTTC,TRBV4-1,few,.,TRBJ2-4
CSVEDPMNTEAFF,TGCAGCGTTGAAGATCCAATGAACACTGAAGCTTTCTTT,TRBV29-1,.,.,TRBJ1-1
CASRETGAYQPQHF,TGTGCCAGCAGAGAAACAGGGGCCTATCAGCCCCAGCATTTT,TRBV2,.,TRBD1,TRBJ1-5
CASSPLTGALDYEQYF,TGCGCCAGCAGCCCCTTGACAGGGGCGCTTGACTACGAGCAGTACTTC,TRBV4-1,.,TRBD1,TRBJ2-7
CASSPIPSGNNEQFF,TGTGCCAGCAGCCCAATCCCGAGCGGAAACAATGAGCAGTTCTTC,TRBV11-2,.,.,TRBJ2-1
CASRLDRGLSNQPQHF,TGTGCCAGTAGACTTGACAGGGGGCTTAGCAATCAGCCCCAGCATTTT,TRBV19,.,TRBD1,TRBJ1-5
CASSFPGQNTGELFF,TGTGCCAGCAGCTTTCCGGGACAGAACACCGGGGAGCTGTTTTTT,TRBV5-5,.,.,TRBJ2-2
CATQASPSYNEQFF,TGCGCCACCCAAGCGAGCCCCTCCTACAATGAGCAGTTCTTC,TRBV10-1,once,.,TRBJ2-1
CASSQEGAAGGSNNEQFF,TGCGCCAGCAGCCAAGAAGGAGCGGCAGGGGGCTCTAACAATGAGCAGTTCTTC,TRBV4-3,once,TRBD1,TRBJ2-1
CASSFRGTGNTIYF,TGTGCCAGCAGCTTTCGGGGAACAGGAAACACCATATATTTT,TRBV7-6,.,.,TRBJ1-3
CASSQLDSFSYNEQFF,TGCGCCAGCAGCCAGTTAGACAGCTTCTCCTACAATGAGCAGTTCTTC,TRBV4-1,.,.,TRBJ2-1
CASSAEATPLHF,TGTGCCAGCAGTGCGGAAGCGACTCCCCTCCACTTT,TRBV25-1,.,.,TRBJ1-6
CASSQAGGRTGELFF,TGCGCCAGCAGCCAAGCGGGAGGTCGGACCGGGGAGCTGTTTTTT,TRBV4-1,few,TRBD2,TRBJ2-2
CASSVVGGASNQETQYF,TGTGCCAGCAGCGTAGTGGGCGGGGCGAGTAACCAAGAGACCCAGTACTTC,TRBV9,.,.,TRBJ2-5
CATSTGVTVGTGELFF,TGTGCCACCAGCACCGGCGTAACCGTCGGGACCGGGGAGCTGTTTTTT,TRBV15,few,.,TRBJ2-2
CASRARLGTHNEQFF,TGTGCCAGCAGGGCCCGCCTGGGGACTCACAATGAGCAGTTCTTC,TRBV2,.,.,TRBJ2-1
CASSQRTAANTGELFF,TGTGCCAGCAGCCAGAGGACAGCTGCGAACACCGGGGAGCTGTTTTTT,TRBV7-9,.,.,TRBJ2-2
CASSVEGGPIYGYTF,TGTGCCAGCAGCGTAGAGGGGGGGCCCATCTATGGCTACACCTTC,TRBV9,.,.,TRBJ1-2
CASSPPDRAHYEQYF,TGCGCCAGCAGCCCCCCCGACAGGGCCCACTACGAGCAGTACTTC,TRBV4-1,once,TRBD1,TRBJ2-7
CASSPIAGMSSEQYF,TGTGCCAGCAGCCCCATAGCGGGAATGTCGAGCGAGCAGTACTTC,TRBV7-2,.,TRBD2,TRBJ2-7
CASSPGQGPSYEQYF,TGTGCCAGTAGTCCCGGACAGGGGCCTTCCTACGAGCAGTACTTC,TRBV19,.,TRBD1,TRBJ2-7
CASKAGGYPLNEQFF,TGTGCCAGCAAGGCGGGAGGGTATCCCCTCAATGAGCAGTTCTTC,TRBV2,.,TRBD2,TRBJ2-1
CSVEGLAERDEQFF,TGCAGCGTTGAAGGTCTAGCGGAAAGGGATGAGCAGTTCTTC,TRBV29-1,.,TRBD2,TRBJ2-1
CASSLEQGTGELFF,TGCGCCAGCAGCCTAGAACAGGGAACCGGGGAGCTGTTTTTT,TRBV4-1,.,.,TRBJ2-2
CASIPGRANYNEQFF,TGTGCCAGCATCCCCGGCAGGGCAAACTACAATGAGCAGTTCTTC,TRBV7-9,few,.,TRBJ2-1
CASSWTGAHEQYF,TGTGCCAGCAGTTGGACAGGGGCTCACGAGCAGTACTTC,TRBV6-5,once,TRBD1,TRBJ2-7
CASSPSAGLNGYTF,TGCGCCAGCAGCCCCAGCGCGGGGTTGAATGGCTACACCTTC,TRBV5-1,.,.,TRBJ1-2
CASSMTGGDEQFF,TGTGCCAGCAGTATGACAGGGGGGGATGAGCAGTTCTTC,TRBV2,.,TRBD1,TRBJ2-1
CASSSGTGGQPQHF,TGTGCCAGCAGCTCCGGGACAGGGGGTCAGCCCCAGCATTTT,TRBV2,.,TRBD1,TRBJ1-5
CASSLGRWGGGTDTQYF,TGTGCCAGCAGCTTGGGGCGTTGGGGCGGGGGCACAGATACGCAGTATTTT,TRBV7-2,.,.,TRBJ2-3